The clone carrying this T cell receptor beta chain has a count of ten or more. What it binds is not known. Preparation of the TCRbeta library involved a method that used unique molecular identifiers. TCRdb re-derived calls from the PCR reads in MiXCR, one entry per CDR3 protein. The data show about 130,000 distinct CDR3 sequences, 9.7% seen once. The J segment lost 7 bases and the V segment lost 0 bases, leaving 5 bases of the junction unmatched. The CDR3 is made up of 14 amino acids. Per the germline V gene, CDR1 is SGHVS and CDR2 is FNYEAQ. This entry comes from a study of T-cell reconstitution after alpha-beta-depleted transplantation in children. Notes on the study in general: T cells produced anew were the main source of T-cell counts and diversity one year after transplant. Surviving recipient T cells and intrathymic progenitors accounted for some patients' high TCRbeta diversity at day 60. Reportedly, roughly two months post-transplant, alpha-beta T cells arose from several hundred expanded graft clones.

This TCR came from a girl less than two years old who had a stem cell transplant for combined immunodeficiency, so the T cells may come from the graft donor. This sequence joins TRBV7-6 and TRBJ2-5, with TRBD2 matching over 7 bases. Sequencing was performed on PBMCs, mostly from graft donor cells, taken 180 days after TCRalphabeta/CD19-depleted stem cell transplant. In DNA, the CDR3 is TGTGCCAGCAGCTTAGCAGCGGGATCTGTGACCCAGTACTTC. Translating gives CASSLAAGSVTQYF. The full variable domain, with the rest looked up from reference TRBV7-6 and TRBJ2-5, is GAGVSQSPRYKVTKRGQDVALRCDPISGHVSLYWYRQALGQGPEFLTYFNYEAQQDKSGLPNDRFSAERPEGSISTLTIQRTEQRDSAMYRCASSLAAGSVTQYFGPGTRLLVL.